Described below is a single TCR beta chain sequence and its context. Antigen specificity is unknown. This sample was taken from a study of Ad26.COV2.S vaccination and SARS-CoV-2 variants. Points from the study as a whole: Marked by substantial breadth, spike-specific CD8+ and CD4+ T cell responses were reportedly seen after vaccination.

Treatment of the sample: 15 to 20 received Ad26.COV2.S at low or high dose, single or two shots; about 5 received placebo; per-sample allocation not given. The study sampled participants on day 63 after the first vaccine or placebo injection. The data were produced by immunoSEQ multiplex PCR, yet TCRdb's version contains in-frame clones alone and is incomplete. The sample yields about half a million clones, roughly nine tenths seen once. This CDR3 comprises 13 residues. V was pared by 2 bases and J by 4 bases, with 8 bases between. In germline, CDR1 is MNHEY, CDR2 SMNVEV (reference sequence). The clonotype was recovered from a person between 18 and 65 years old who received the Ad26.COV2.S COVID-19 vaccine or a placebo. The chain is built from TRBV27 and TRBJ1-1; no reliable D call. This material consisted of peripheral blood, taken in a trial of Ad26.COV2.S vaccine versus placebo. The CDR3 nucleotides read TGTGCCAGCAGTTTAAAGCAGGCCACTGAAGCTTTCTTT. Its protein product is CASSLKQATEAFF.